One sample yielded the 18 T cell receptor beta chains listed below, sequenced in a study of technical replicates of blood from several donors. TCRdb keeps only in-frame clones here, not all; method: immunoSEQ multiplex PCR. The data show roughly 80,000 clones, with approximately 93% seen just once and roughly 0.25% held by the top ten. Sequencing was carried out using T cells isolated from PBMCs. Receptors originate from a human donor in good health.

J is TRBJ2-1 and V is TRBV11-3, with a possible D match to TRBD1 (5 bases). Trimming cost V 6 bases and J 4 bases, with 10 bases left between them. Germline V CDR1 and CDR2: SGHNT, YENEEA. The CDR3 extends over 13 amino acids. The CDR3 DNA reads TGTGCCAGCAGTTCTAGGGGATACAATGAGCAGTTCTTC. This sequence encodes CASSSRGYNEQFF.

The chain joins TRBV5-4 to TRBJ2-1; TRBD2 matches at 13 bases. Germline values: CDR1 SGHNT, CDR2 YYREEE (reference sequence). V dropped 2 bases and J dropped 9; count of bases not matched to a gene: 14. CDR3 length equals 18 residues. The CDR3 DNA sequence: TGTGCCAGCAGCTTAACCTCTCATACTAGCGGGGGGGCCTTTGAGCAGTTCTTC. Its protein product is CASSLTSHTSGGAFEQFF. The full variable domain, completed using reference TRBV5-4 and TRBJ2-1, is ETGVTQSPTHLIKTRGQQVTLRCSSQSGHNTVSWYQQALGQGPQFIFQYYREEENGRGNFPPRFSGLQFPNYSSELNVNALELDDSALYLCASSLTSHTSGGAFEQFFGPGTRLTVL.

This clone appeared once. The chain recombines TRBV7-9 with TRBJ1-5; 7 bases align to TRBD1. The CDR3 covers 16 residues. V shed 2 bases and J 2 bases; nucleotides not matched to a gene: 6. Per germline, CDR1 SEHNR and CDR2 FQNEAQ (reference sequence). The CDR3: CASSLTDRLGNQPQHF. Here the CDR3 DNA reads TGTGCCAGCAGCTTAACGGACAGGTTAGGCAATCAGCCCCAGCATTTT. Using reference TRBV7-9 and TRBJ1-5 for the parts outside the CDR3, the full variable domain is DTGVSQNPRHKITKRGQNVTFRCDPISEHNRLYWYRQTLGQGPEFLTYFQNEAQLEKSRLLSDRFSAERPKGSFSTLEIQRTEQGDSAMYLCASSLTDRLGNQPQHFGDGTRLSIL.

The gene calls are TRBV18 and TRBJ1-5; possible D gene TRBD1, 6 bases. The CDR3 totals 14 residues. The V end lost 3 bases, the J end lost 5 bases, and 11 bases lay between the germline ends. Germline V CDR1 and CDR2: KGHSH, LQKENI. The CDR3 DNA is TGTGCCAGCTCACCCCGGACAGCCGATCAGCCCCAGCATTTT. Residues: CASSPRTADQPQHF. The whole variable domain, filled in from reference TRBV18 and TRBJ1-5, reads NAGVMQNPRHLVRRRGQEARLRCSPMKGHSHVYWYRQLPEEGLKFMVYLQKENIIDESGMPKERFSAEFPKEGPSILRIQQVVRGDSAAYFCASSPRTADQPQHFGDGTRLSIL.

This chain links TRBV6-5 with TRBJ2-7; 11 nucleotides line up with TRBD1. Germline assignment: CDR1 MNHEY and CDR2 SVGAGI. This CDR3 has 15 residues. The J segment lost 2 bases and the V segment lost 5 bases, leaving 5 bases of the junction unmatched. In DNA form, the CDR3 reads TGTGCCAGCAGTCACCGGGACAGGGGGACCTACGAGCAGTACTTC. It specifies CASSHRDRGTYEQYF.

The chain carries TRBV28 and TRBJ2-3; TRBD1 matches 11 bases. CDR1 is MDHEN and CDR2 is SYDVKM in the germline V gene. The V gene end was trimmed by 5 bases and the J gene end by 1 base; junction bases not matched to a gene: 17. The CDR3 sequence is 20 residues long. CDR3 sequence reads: CASSPLVLALDRGRTDTQYF. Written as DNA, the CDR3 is TGTGCCAGCAGTCCCTTGGTTCTCGCCTTGGACAGGGGGCGCACAGATACGCAGTATTTT.

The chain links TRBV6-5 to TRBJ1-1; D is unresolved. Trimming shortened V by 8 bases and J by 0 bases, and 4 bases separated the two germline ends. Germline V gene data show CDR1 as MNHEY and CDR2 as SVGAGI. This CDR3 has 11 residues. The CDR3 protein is CASGLNTEAFF. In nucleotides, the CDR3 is TGTGCCAGCGGGCTGAACACTGAAGCTTTCTTT.

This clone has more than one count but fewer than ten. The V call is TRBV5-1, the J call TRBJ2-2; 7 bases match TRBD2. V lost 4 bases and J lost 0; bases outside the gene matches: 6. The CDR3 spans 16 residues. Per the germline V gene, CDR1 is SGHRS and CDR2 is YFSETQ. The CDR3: CASSGSGATNTGELFF. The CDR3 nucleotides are TGCGCCAGCAGCGGAAGCGGGGCCACGAACACCGGGGAGCTGTTTTTT.

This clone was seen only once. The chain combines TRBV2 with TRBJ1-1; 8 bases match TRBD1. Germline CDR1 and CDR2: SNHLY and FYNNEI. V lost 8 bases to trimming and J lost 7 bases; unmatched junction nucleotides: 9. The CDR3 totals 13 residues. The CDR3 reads CASADRGNSEAFF. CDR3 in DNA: TGTGCCAGCGCAGACAGGGGTAATAGTGAAGCTTTCTTT.

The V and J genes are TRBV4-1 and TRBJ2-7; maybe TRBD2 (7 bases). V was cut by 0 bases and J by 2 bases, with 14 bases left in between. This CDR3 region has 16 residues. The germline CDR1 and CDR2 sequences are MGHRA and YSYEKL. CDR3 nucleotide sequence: TGCGCCAGCAGCCAAGACCCCAGGGAGGGGGCCTACGAGCAGTACTTC. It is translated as CASSQDPREGAYEQYF.

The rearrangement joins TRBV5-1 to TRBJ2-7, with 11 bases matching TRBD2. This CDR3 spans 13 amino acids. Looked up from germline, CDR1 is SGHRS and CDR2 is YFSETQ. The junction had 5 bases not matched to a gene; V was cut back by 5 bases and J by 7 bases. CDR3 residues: CASRELAGVEQYF. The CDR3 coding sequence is TGCGCCAGCAGGGAACTAGCGGGGGTTGAGCAGTACTTC. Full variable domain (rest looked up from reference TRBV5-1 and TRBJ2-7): KAGVTQTPRYLIKTRGQQVTLSCSPISGHRSVSWYQQTPGQGLQFLFEYFSETQRNKGNFPGRFSGRQFSNSRSEMNVSTLELGDSALYLCASRELAGVEQYFGPGTRLTVT.

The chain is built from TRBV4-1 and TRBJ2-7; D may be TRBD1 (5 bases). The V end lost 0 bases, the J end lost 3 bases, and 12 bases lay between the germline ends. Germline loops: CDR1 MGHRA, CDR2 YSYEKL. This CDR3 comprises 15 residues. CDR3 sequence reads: CASSQDLETVYEQYF. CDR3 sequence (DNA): TGCGCCAGCAGCCAAGATCTAGAGACAGTCTACGAGCAGTACTTC.

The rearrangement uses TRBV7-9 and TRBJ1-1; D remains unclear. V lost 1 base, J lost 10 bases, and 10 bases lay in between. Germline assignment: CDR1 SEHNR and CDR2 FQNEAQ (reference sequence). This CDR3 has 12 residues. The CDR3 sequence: CASSLVGRTAFF. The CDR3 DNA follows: TGTGCCAGCAGCTTAGTTGGGCGCACAGCTTTCTTT.

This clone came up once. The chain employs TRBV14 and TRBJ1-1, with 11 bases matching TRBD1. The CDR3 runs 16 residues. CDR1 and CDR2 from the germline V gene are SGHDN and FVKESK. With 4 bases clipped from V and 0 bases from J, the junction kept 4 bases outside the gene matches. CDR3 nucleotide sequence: TGTGCCAGCAGCCGAGGGACAGGGGGGATGAACACTGAAGCTTTCTTT. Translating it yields CASSRGTGGMNTEAFF.

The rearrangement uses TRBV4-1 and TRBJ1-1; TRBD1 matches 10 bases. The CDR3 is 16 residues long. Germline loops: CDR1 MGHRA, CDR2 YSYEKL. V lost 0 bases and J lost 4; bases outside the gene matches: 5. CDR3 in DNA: TGCGCCAGCAGCCAAGACCCGACAGGGGGCGGCACTGAAGCTTTCTTT. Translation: CASSQDPTGGGTEAFF.

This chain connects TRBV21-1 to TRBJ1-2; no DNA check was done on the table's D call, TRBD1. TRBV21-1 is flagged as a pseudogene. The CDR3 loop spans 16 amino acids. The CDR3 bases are TGTGCCAGCAGCAAAAAGTCAACAGCGACAGTCTATGGCTACACCTTC. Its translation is CASSKKSTATVYGYTF.

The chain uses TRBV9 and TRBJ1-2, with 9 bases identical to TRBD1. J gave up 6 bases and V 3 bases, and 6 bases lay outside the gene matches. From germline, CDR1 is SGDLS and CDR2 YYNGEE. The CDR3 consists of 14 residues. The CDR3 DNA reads TGTGCCAGCAGCGGTCGACAGGGGGAAGATGGCTACACCTTC. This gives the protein CASSGRQGEDGYTF. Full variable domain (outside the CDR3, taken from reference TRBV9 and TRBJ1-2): DSGVTQTPKHLITATGQRVTLRCSPRSGDLSVYWYQQSLDQGLQFLIQYYNGEERAKGNILERFSAQQFPDLHSELNLSSLELGDSALYFCASSGRQGEDGYTFGSGTRLTVV.

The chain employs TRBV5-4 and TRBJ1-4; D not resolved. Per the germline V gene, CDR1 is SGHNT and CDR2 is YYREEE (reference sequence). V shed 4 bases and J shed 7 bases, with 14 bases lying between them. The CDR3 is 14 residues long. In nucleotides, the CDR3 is TGTGCCAGCAGCCTGGACGGGTACCTTGAAAAACTGTTTTTT. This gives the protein CASSLDGYLEKLFF.